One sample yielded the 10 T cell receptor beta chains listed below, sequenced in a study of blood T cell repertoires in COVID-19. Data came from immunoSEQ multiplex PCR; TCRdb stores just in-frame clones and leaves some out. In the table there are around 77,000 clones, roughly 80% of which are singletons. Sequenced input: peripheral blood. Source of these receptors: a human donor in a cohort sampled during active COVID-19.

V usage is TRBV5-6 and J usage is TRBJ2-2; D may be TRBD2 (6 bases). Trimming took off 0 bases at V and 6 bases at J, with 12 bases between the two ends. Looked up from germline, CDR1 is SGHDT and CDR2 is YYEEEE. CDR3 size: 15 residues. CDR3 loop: CASSLAAREAGELFF. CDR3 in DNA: TGTGCCAGCAGCTTGGCGGCCAGGGAGGCCGGGGAGCTGTTTTTT.

CDR3 loop: CAWRPGQGFQPQHF. DNA for the CDR3: TGTGCCTGGAGGCCGGGACAGGGGTTTCAGCCCCAGCATTTT. The chain has TRBV30 and TRBJ1-5, with 10 nucleotides matching TRBD1. The CDR3 sequence is 14 residues long. Germline lookup yields CDR1 GTSNPN and CDR2 SVGIG (reference sequence). The J segment lost 6 bases and the V segment lost 3 bases, leaving 5 bases of the junction unmatched.

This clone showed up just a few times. The CDR3 DNA sequence: TGTGCCAGCAGTTACTCCTGGACATACGAGCAGTACTTC. It is translated as CASSYSWTYEQYF. This chain joins TRBV6-2 or TRBV6-3 and TRBJ2-7; D is perhaps TRBD1 (5 bases). CDR1 MNHEY and CDR2 SVGEGT come from the germline V gene. Trimming took 0 bases from V and 4 from J, leaving 7 bases between them. The CDR3 has 13 amino acids.

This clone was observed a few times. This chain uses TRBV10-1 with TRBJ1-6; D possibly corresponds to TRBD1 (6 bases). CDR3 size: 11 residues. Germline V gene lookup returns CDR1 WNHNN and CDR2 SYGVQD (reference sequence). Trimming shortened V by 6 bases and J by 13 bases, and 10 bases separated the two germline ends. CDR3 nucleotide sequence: TGCGCCAGCAGAGGGGGACCTCCCCTCCACTTT. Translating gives CASRGGPPLHF.

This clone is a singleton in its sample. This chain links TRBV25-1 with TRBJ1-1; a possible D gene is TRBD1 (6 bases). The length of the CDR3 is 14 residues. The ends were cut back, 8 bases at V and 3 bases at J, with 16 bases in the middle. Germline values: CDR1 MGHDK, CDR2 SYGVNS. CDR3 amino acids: CASRPLGADTEAFF. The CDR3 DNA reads TGTGCCAGCCGACCCCTGGGGGCGGACACTGAAGCTTTCTTT.

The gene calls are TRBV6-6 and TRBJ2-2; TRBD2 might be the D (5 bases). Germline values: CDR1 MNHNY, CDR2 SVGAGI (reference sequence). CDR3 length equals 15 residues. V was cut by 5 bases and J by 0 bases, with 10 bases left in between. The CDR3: CASSPRGTNTGELFF. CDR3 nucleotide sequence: TGTGCCAGCAGTCCCAGAGGGACGAACACCGGGGAGCTGTTTTTT.

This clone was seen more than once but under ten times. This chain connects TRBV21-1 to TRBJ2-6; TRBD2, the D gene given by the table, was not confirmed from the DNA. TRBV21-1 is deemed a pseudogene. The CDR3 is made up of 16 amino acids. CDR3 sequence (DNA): TGTGCCAGCAGCAAAGACCGCGCTTGGGGGGCCAACGTCCTGACTTTC. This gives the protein CASSKDRAWGANVLTF.

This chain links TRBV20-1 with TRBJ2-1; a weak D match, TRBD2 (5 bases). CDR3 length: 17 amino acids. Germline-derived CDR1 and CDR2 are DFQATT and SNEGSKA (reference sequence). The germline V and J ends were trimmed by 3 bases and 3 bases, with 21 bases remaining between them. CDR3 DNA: TGCAGTGCTAGTCTTTCTAGCCAGGACCTCCTCTACAATGAGCAGTTCTTC. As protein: CSASLSSQDLLYNEQFF.

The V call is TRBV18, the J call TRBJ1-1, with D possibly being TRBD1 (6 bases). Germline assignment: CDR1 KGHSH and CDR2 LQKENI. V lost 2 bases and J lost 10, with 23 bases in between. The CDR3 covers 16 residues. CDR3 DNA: TGTGCCAGCTCACCAATTCTTTCATCCACGGAGACAGGAGCTTTCTTT. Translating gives CASSPILSSTETGAFF.

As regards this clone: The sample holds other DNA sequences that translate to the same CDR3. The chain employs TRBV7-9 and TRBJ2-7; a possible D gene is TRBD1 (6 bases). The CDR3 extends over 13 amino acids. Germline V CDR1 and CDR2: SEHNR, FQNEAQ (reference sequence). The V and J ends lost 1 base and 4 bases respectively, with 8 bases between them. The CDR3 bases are TGTGCCAGCAGCTTAGGGGGGACATACGAGCAGTACTTC. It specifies CASSLGGTYEQYF.